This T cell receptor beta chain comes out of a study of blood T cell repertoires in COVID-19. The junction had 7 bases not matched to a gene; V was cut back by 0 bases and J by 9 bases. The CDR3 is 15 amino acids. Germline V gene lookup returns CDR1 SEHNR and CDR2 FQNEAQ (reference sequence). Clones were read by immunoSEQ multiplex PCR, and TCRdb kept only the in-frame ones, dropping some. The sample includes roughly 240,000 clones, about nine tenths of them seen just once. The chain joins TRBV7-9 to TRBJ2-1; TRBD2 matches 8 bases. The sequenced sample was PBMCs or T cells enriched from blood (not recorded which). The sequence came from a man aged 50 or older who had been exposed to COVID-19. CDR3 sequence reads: CASSLATGGPFEQFF. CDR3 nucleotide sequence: TGTGCCAGCAGCTTAGCGACGGGGGGGCCGTTTGAGCAGTTCTTC.